This T cell receptor (beta chain) emerged from a study of OX40 agonist ivuxolimab in advanced cancers. Across the study: Administration of intravenous ivuxolimab to patients occurred every 2 weeks at 0.01 to 10 mg/kg. Study findings and constraints: Researchers did not establish what antigens the expanded peripheral T cells target. There was clonal expansion of CD4+ and CD8+ blood T cells by week 6 at 0.1 to 3.0 mg/kg.

The germline V gene has CDR1 SEHNR and CDR2 FQNEAQ (reference sequence). Losses at the gene ends were 6 bases for V and 1 base for J; bases not matched to a gene: 6. The CDR3 spans 15 residues. Patients had blood sampled at baseline and again on cycle 4 day 1 and cycle 7 day 1. Sequencing was performed with immunoSEQ multiplex PCR; in TCRdb, only in-frame clones are kept and a portion is missing. The table shows about 83,000 clones, with less than 85% occurring only once. On this clone: Its antigen remains unidentified.

This sequence joins TRBV7-9 and TRBJ2-3; 8 bases are shared with TRBD1. Specimen: CD4+ or CD8+ T cells sorted from blood, collected in a trial of the OX40 agonist ivuxolimab. The receptor's source is an adult with an advanced solid tumor such as melanoma, head and neck, liver or kidney cancer. The CDR3 protein is CASSSTGGRTDTQYF. CDR3 in DNA: TGTGCCAGCAGTTCAACAGGGGGACGCACAGATACGCAGTATTTT.